Below are 8 T cell receptor beta chains sequenced from a single sample in a study of blood T cell repertoires in COVID-19. Clones were read by immunoSEQ multiplex PCR, and TCRdb kept only the in-frame ones, dropping some. The repertoire includes fewer than 250,000 clones, roughly 86% of them detected once, and roughly 3% sits in the top ten. The sequencing sample was made of peripheral blood. The receptors come from a man in his sixties with acute or convalescent COVID-19.

The CDR3 nucleotides read TGCGCCAGCAGTGATGGGAGGGGCGGTGAAAAACTGTTTTTT. Translation: CASSDGRGGEKLFF. This chain uses TRBV10-1 with TRBJ1-4; D possibly corresponds to TRBD1 (5 bases). Trimming took off 3 bases at V and 7 bases at J, with 12 bases between the two ends. The CDR3 is made up of 14 amino acids. Germline V gene lookup returns CDR1 WNHNN and CDR2 SYGVQD (reference sequence).

This clone has a count of ten or more. The chain joins TRBV15 to TRBJ2-1, with D possibly being TRBD2 (6 bases). CDR1 is LNHNV, CDR2 YYDKDF, per germline (reference sequence). The CDR3 sequence is 16 residues long. The V end was cut by 5 bases, the J end by 0 bases, with 14 bases between. CDR3 loop: CATSGQETSSYNEQFF. The CDR3 bases are TGTGCCACCAGCGGTCAAGAGACTAGCTCCTACAATGAGCAGTTCTTC.

The rearrangement joins TRBV4-3 to TRBJ1-6, with 9 nucleotides matching TRBD1. After removal of 2 bases from V and 6 bases from J, the junction contained 2 bases not matched to a gene. Per the germline V gene, CDR1 is LGHNA and CDR2 is YSLEER. This CDR3 spans 15 amino acids. CDR3 region: CASSQQTGGNSPLHF. Written as DNA, the CDR3 is TGCGCCAGCAGCCAACAGACAGGGGGTAATTCACCCCTCCACTTT.

The genes are TRBV5-6 and TRBJ1-5; weak D call: TRBD1 (6 bases). Trimming shortened V by 5 bases and J by 2 bases, and 14 bases separated the two germline ends. The CDR3 totals 15 residues. Germline V CDR1 and CDR2: SGHDT, YYEEEE. The CDR3 coding sequence is TGTGCCAGCAGACATACAGGGTCAGGCAATCAGCCCCAGCATTTT. Amino acids: CASRHTGSGNQPQHF.

The V and J genes are TRBV4-2 and TRBJ1-5; 10 nucleotides agree with TRBD1. Germline CDR1 is LGHNA and CDR2 is YNFKEQ. The V segment lost 0 bases and the J segment 4 bases; nucleotides outside the gene matches: 9. CDR3 length: 18 residues. Here the CDR3 DNA reads TGTGCCAGCAGCCAAGATACGGCAGGGACAGGGGAGAATCAGCCCCAGCATTTT. Its protein is CASSQDTAGTGENQPQHF.

The V and J genes are TRBV28 and TRBJ1-2; 9 bases agree with TRBD1. Germline V lookup: CDR1 MDHEN, CDR2 SYDVKM. V shed 5 bases and J 5 bases; nucleotides not matched to a gene: 21. The CDR3 spans 19 residues. In nucleotides, the CDR3 is TGTGCCAGCAGTCCCAGGGGGGTCCGGGACAGGGCCAGTTCATATGGCTACACCTTC. Its translation is CASSPRGVRDRASSYGYTF.

CDR3 nucleotide sequence: TGTGCCAGCAGTTCCTTGGCGGGGCCGATCTACGAGCAGTACTTC. Translation gives CASSSLAGPIYEQYF. This chain uses TRBV6-5 with TRBJ2-7; TRBD2 might be the D (6 bases). Germline V gene sequence: CDR1 MNHEY, CDR2 SVGAGI. The CDR3 runs 15 residues. Trimming left V 4 bases short and J 3 bases short, with 16 bases between.

The V gene is TRBV11-1, the J gene TRBJ2-3, with 7 bases lining up with TRBD1. Germline CDR1 reads SGHAT; CDR2 reads FQDESV (reference sequence). The CDR3 runs 16 residues. J was trimmed by 0 bases and V by 3 bases; bases with no gene match: 6. CDR3 coding DNA: TGTGCCAGCAGCTTCCAGGGGGAACTTAGCACAGATACGCAGTATTTT. This sequence encodes CASSFQGELSTDTQYF.